Listed here are 21 T cell receptor beta chains from one sample, sequenced in a study of spatial heterogeneity in lung cancer. As to time point: blood taken at disease recurrence. In each case, whole RNA from tumor, nontumor lung or frozen PBMC was sequenced unsorted. TCRdb itself ran the 5' RACE reads through MiXCR, one entry per CDR3 protein. The sample lists 8,500 to 10,000 distinct CDR3 sequences, 3.5% to 4% occurring once. The sequenced sample was PBMCs, obtained at recurrence. All receptors derive from a female donor with early-stage non-small cell lung cancer.

Many counts were recorded for this clonotype. The library was built for alpha chains, so this beta chain is an off-target read and its size means little. The chain recombines TRBV18 with TRBJ2-2; 9 positions match TRBD2. The V gene's germline CDR1 is KGHSH and CDR2 LQKENI. The trim removed 4 bases at V and 7 bases at J, leaving 4 bases unmatched. The CDR3 has 14 amino acids. The CDR3 sequence: CASSLGLASGELFF. DNA for the CDR3: TGTGCCAGCTCACTCGGACTAGCGAGCGGGGAGCTGTTTTTT.

There are a few counts of this clonotype. For a library built for alpha chains, this beta chain is a stray read; little rests on its size. V and J are TRBV7-9 and TRBJ2-7; no definite D call. CDR3 size: 14 residues. Germline V gives CDR1 SEHNR, CDR2 FQNEAQ (reference sequence). V gave up 2 bases and J gave up 2 bases, with 10 bases separating them. CDR3 sequence reads: CASSLQSQPYEQYF. CDR3 nucleotide sequence: TGTGCCAGCAGCTTACAATCACAGCCCTACGAGCAGTACTTC.

This clonotype has ten or more counts. This beta chain is an off-target read within a library intended for alpha chains, so its frequency means little. V usage is TRBV5-1 and J usage is TRBJ2-2; no clear D. The CDR3 loop spans 13 amino acids. Germline V gene lookup returns CDR1 SGHRS and CDR2 YFSETQ. Trimming pared 0 bases from V and 2 bases from J, leaving 2 bases between. This CDR3 reads CASSLGNTGELFF. DNA for the CDR3: TGCGCCAGCAGCTTGGGTAACACCGGGGAGCTGTTTTTT.

In regard to this clonotype: Little can be read into the size of this beta chain, an off-target read in a library designed for alpha chains. CDR3 loop: CASSFGSDRIPYEQYF. DNA for the CDR3: TGTGCCAGCAGCTTCGGATCTGATAGGATACCCTACGAGCAGTACTTC. V is TRBV5-6 and J is TRBJ2-7; D unclear. V lost 2 bases and J 2 bases, leaving 17 bases between the germline ends. Germline CDR1 is SGHDT and CDR2 is YYEEEE. The CDR3 totals 16 residues.

This clonotype has more than one count but fewer than ten. The library was designed around alpha chains, so this beta chain is a stray read whose abundance carries little weight. V usage is TRBV6-6 and J usage is TRBJ2-3, with TRBD2 matching over 7 bases. The CDR3 totals 16 residues. V dropped 6 bases and J dropped 2; count of bases not matched to a gene: 11. The germline V gene encodes CDR1 MNHNY and CDR2 SVGAGI (reference sequence). CDR3 bases: TGTGCCAGCAGCGAGGAGGCTAGCGGACCCACAGATACGCAGTATTTT. It translates to CASSEEASGPTDTQYF.

This clonotype was seen ten or more times. This beta chain lies outside the target of a library built for alpha chains; its clone size means little. V is TRBV7-9 and J is TRBJ2-1; no firm D call. V was trimmed by 5 bases and J by 10 bases, leaving 9 bases between them. The V gene's germline CDR1 is SEHNR and CDR2 FQNEAQ (reference sequence). CDR3 length: 11 amino acids. The CDR3: CASSPTTEQFF. The DNA of the CDR3 is TGTGCCAGCAGCCCGACGACAGAGCAGTTCTTC.

This clonotype was counted many times. This beta chain was picked up by a library intended for alpha chains and is off target, so its count carries little meaning. The gene calls are TRBV7-3 and TRBJ1-2; 7 bases fit TRBD1. Germline trimming cut 0 bases from V and 3 bases from J; bases unmatched to any gene: 1. Germline CDR1 SGHTA, CDR2 FQGTGA. The CDR3 covers 14 residues. The CDR3 nucleotides read TGTGCCAGCAGCTTAACAGGGGGCCACTATGGCTACACCTTC. As protein: CASSLTGGHYGYTF.

This clonotype was recorded many times. This beta chain was picked up by a library intended for alpha chains and is off target, so its count carries little meaning. The J gene is TRBJ2-4, the V gene TRBV28; possibly TRBD1 for D (6 bases). CDR1 is MDHEN, CDR2 SYDVKM, per germline. V was cut by 6 bases and J by 7 bases, with 13 bases left in between. The CDR3 has 13 residues. The DNA for the CDR3 is TGTGCCAGCAGCCGCCAGGGGACCAACATTCAGTACTTC. Its translation is CASSRQGTNIQYF.

This clonotype has ten or more counts. Since the library was made to target alpha chains, this beta chain is a stray read and its abundance is not meaningful. This chain uses TRBV4-1 with TRBJ1-2; D is possibly TRBD1 (5 bases). The CDR3 is 13 residues long. V was pared by 0 bases and J by 4 bases, with 6 bases between. Germline-derived CDR1 and CDR2 are MGHRA and YSYEKL. CDR3 protein: CASSQDRAYGYTF. The CDR3 DNA is TGCGCCAGCAGCCAAGACAGGGCCTATGGCTACACCTTC.

At least ten counts were recorded for this clonotype. The library was prepared for alpha chains; this beta chain is a stray read, so its frequency means little. The chain links TRBV6-5 to TRBJ1-2; D ambiguous. V was pared by 2 bases and J by 1 base, with 8 bases between. This CDR3 region has 14 residues. The germline V gene has CDR1 MNHEY and CDR2 SVGAGI. The CDR3 DNA reads as TGTGCCAGCAGTTACCGGGCGGGTAACTATGGCTACACCTTC. Translating gives CASSYRAGNYGYTF.

This clonotype was counted many times. Because this beta chain is a stray read in a library intended to capture alpha chains, its abundance should not be given much weight. This chain uses TRBV11-1 with TRBJ2-1; 12 positions match TRBD1. This CDR3 is built from 18 residues. V shed 5 bases, J shed 6 bases, and the junction held 14 bases outside the gene matches. Germline CDR1 reads SGHAT; CDR2 reads FQDESV (reference sequence). CDR3 in DNA: TGTGCCAGCAGCCCGAAAATTCGAGGGACAGGGGGCCGCAATGAGCAGTTCTTC. The encoded protein is CASSPKIRGTGGRNEQFF. Combining the CDR3 with reference TRBV11-1 and TRBJ2-1 gives the whole variable domain EAEVAQSPRYKITEKSQAVAFWCDPISGHATLYWYRQILGQGPELLVQFQDESVVDDSQLPKDRFSAERLKGVDSTLKIQPAELGDSAMYLCASSPKIRGTGGRNEQFFGPGTRLTVL.

This clonotype was found a few times. In a library made to pick up alpha chains, this beta chain is a stray read with a size that means little. The CDR3 region is CAIQPSGGGAEAFF. In DNA, the CDR3 is TGTGCCATCCAACCTTCAGGGGGGGGGGCTGAAGCTTTCTTT. V is TRBV10-3 and J is TRBJ1-1, with 7 bases that match TRBD1. This CDR3 has 14 residues. The junction had 12 bases not matched to a gene; V was cut back by 8 bases and J by 6 bases. CDR1 ENHRY and CDR2 SYGVKD come from the germline V gene.

This clonotype is labeled medium-sized. Found in a library prepared for alpha chains, this beta chain is an off-target read, and its abundance has little meaning. The genes are TRBV28 and TRBJ1-5, with 10 bases that match TRBD1. The germline CDR1 and CDR2 sequences are MDHEN and SYDVKM. The CDR3 totals 16 residues. The ends lost 3 bases at V and 3 bases at J; junction bases unmatched: 5. The CDR3 spells CASSFPGQGVNQPQHF. CDR3 bases: TGTGCCAGCAGTTTCCCCGGACAGGGGGTCAATCAGCCCCAGCATTTT.

This clonotype was observed at least ten times. This beta chain is an unintended read in a library built for alpha chains; its size means little. The CDR3 sequence is CASSEGSGEDTQYF. CDR3 sequence (DNA): TGTGCCAGCAGTGAAGGTTCAGGGGAAGATACGCAGTATTTT. This chain connects TRBV2 to TRBJ2-3; the D gene is possibly TRBD1 (6 bases). Germline CDR1 reads SNHLY; CDR2 reads FYNNEI. V gave up 1 base and J gave up 5 bases, with 10 bases separating them. This CDR3 comprises 14 residues.

This clonotype was recorded many times. This beta chain appears as a stray read in a library generated for alpha chains; its size is not informative. V usage is TRBV7-9 and J usage is TRBJ2-5; no firm D call. Trimming removed 1 base at V and 4 bases at J, with 4 bases between. This CDR3 has 12 residues. CDR1 and CDR2 (germline): SEHNR, FQNEAQ (reference sequence). Here the CDR3 DNA reads TGTGCCAGCAGCTTAGTCCGAGAGACCCAGTACTTC. Protein sequence: CASSLVRETQYF.

This clonotype ranks as medium-sized (0.01 to 0.1%). This beta chain represents an off-target read in a library built for alpha chains; its size is of limited meaning. The chain uses TRBV20-1 and TRBJ2-7, with D possibly TRBD2 on 6 matching bases. The CDR3 spans 15 residues. The V gene's germline CDR1 is DFQATT and CDR2 SNEGSKA (reference sequence). The ends were cut back, 2 bases at V and 2 bases at J, with 16 bases in the middle. Here the CDR3 DNA reads TGCAGTGCTAGATATCCGGGGGTCCCCCCCTACGAGCAGTACTTC. Translating it yields CSARYPGVPPYEQYF.

Remarks on this clonotype: Within a library made for alpha chains, this beta chain is off target, and its count is uninformative. The chain has TRBV7-9 and TRBJ2-4, with no clear D. Trimming pared 5 bases from V and 6 bases from J, leaving 17 bases between. Germline-derived CDR1 and CDR2 are SEHNR and FQNEAQ (reference sequence). This CDR3 comprises 15 residues. The CDR3 nucleotides read TGTGCCAGCAGCCTTCCTCGTCGGCTGGGAAACATTCAGTACTTC. Its translation is CASSLPRRLGNIQYF.

This clonotype was seen many times. Since the library was made to target alpha chains, this beta chain is a stray read and its abundance is not meaningful. The chain uses TRBV2 and TRBJ1-1, with a possible D match to TRBD1 (5 bases). Looked up from germline, CDR1 is SNHLY and CDR2 is FYNNEI. The V end lost 9 bases, the J end lost 0 bases, and 14 bases lay between the germline ends. The CDR3 runs 14 residues. CDR3 residues: CASRPTAMNTEAFF. The CDR3 coding sequence is TGTGCCAGTCGTCCGACAGCTATGAACACTGAAGCTTTCTTT. The whole variable domain, remainder taken from reference TRBV2 and TRBJ1-1, is EPEVTQTPSHQVTQMGQEVILRCVPISNHLYFYWYRQILGQKVEFLVSFYNNEISEKSEIFDDQFSVERPDGSNFTLKIRSTKLEDSAMYFCASRPTAMNTEAFFGQGTRLTVV.

This clonotype appeared many times. This beta chain came through as a stray read in a library set up for alpha chains, and its size says little. The J gene is TRBJ2-5, the V gene TRBV2; possible D gene TRBD1, 5 bases. The V end was cut by 4 bases, the J end by 2 bases, with 11 bases between. This CDR3 contains 14 residues. From germline, CDR1 is SNHLY and CDR2 FYNNEI. The CDR3, as DNA: TGTGCCAGCAGTGGTTTAAGGGGACAAGAGACCCAGTACTTC. Protein: CASSGLRGQETQYF. The full variable domain, rest sourced from reference TRBV2 and TRBJ2-5, is EPEVTQTPSHQVTQMGQEVILRCVPISNHLYFYWYRQILGQKVEFLVSFYNNEISEKSEIFDDQFSVERPDGSNFTLKIRSTKLEDSAMYFCASSGLRGQETQYFGPGTRLLVL.

This clonotype was recorded many times. This beta chain is a stray read from a library made for alpha chains; its abundance is not meaningful. CDR3 loop: CASSPSSRAEYGYTF. The CDR3 bases are TGTGCCAGCAGTCCCTCCTCTAGGGCAGAATATGGCTACACCTTC. The chain employs TRBV7-7 and TRBJ1-2; unclear D gene. Between the trimmed V and J ends, which lost 6 bases and 5 bases, there was a span of 19 bases. This CDR3 is built from 15 residues. CDR1 SSHAT and CDR2 FNYEAQ come from the germline V gene (reference sequence).

This clonotype was picked up many times. The library was prepared for alpha chains; this beta chain is a stray read, so its frequency means little. CDR3 sequence reads: CASSQDHFSGELFF. In DNA form, the CDR3 reads TGCGCCAGCAGCCAAGACCATTTTTCCGGGGAGCTGTTTTTT. V usage is TRBV4-3 and J usage is TRBJ2-2; no reliable D call. V was cut by 0 bases and J by 6 bases, with 8 bases left in between. Germline assignment: CDR1 LGHNA and CDR2 YSLEER. The CDR3 loop spans 14 amino acids.